The T cell receptor beta chain under discussion was sequenced for a study of T cell responses to AZD1222 COVID-19 vaccine. The CDR3 covers 15 residues. CDR1 and CDR2 from the germline V gene are MNHEY and SVGAGI. V was trimmed by 2 bases and J by 5 bases, leaving 13 bases between them. Data came from immunoSEQ multiplex PCR; TCRdb stores just in-frame clones and leaves some out. The sample shows almost 70,000 clones, around four fifths of them seen only once. This sequence originates from an adult who received the AZD1222 COVID-19 vaccine. This specimen consisted of peripheral blood, obtained 28 days after the second AZD1222 dose. The chain links TRBV6-5 to TRBJ1-5; possible D gene TRBD1, 6 bases. CDR3 residues: CASSYDGTPYQPQHF. CDR3 bases: TGTGCCAGCAGTTACGACGGGACACCCTATCAGCCCCAGCATTTT.